This T cell receptor beta chain was sequenced in a study of CD8 T cells in ankylosing spondylitis. One entry per CDR3 protein, called by TCRdb with MiXCR from the 5' RACE reads. The profile shows approximately 290,000 distinct CDR3 sequences, around 21% of them singletons. A few counts support this clonotype. Its target is unknown. Broader study findings: A TCR beta motif made of several highly homologous variants seemed typical of ankylosing spondylitis blood.

The length of the CDR3 is 16 residues. Trimming removed 4 bases from V and 5 bases from J; junction bases left unmatched: 10. Germline CDR1 SEHNR, CDR2 FQNEAQ (reference sequence). This sequence was found in a female donor with ankylosing spondylitis or in good health (not recorded which). Sequencing was done on a sample of blood, either unsorted or a sorted T cell fraction (not recorded which). The J gene is TRBJ2-1, the V gene TRBV7-9; TRBD2 matches at 8 bases. In nucleotides, the CDR3 is TGTGCCAGCAGCTCGACGGGACTAGAGGCCGACAATGAGCAGTTCTTC. Amino acid sequence: CASSSTGLEADNEQFF.